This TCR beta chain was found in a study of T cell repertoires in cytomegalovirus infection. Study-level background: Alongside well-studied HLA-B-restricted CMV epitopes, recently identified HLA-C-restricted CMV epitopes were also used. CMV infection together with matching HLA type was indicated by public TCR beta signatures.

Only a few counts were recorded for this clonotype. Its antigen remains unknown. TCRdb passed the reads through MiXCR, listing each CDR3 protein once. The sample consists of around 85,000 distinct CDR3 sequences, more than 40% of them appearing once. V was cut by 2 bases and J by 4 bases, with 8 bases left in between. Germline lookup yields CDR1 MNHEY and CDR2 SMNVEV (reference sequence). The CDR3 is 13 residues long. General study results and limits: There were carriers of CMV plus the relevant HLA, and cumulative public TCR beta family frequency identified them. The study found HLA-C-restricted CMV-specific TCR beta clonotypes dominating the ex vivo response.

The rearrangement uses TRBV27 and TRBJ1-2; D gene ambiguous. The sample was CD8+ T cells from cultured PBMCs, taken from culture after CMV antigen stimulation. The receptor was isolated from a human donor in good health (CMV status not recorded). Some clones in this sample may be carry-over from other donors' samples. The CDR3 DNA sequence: TGTGCCAGCAGTTTACAAGAAGGCTATGGCTACACCTTC. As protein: CASSLQEGYGYTF.